The 9 T cell receptor beta chains listed next were all sequenced from one sample in a study of T-cell memory formation after mild COVID-19. TCRdb re-called the 5' RACE reads with MiXCR, one entry per CDR3 protein. The table shows approximately 410,000 distinct CDR3 sequences, with more than 20% occurring only once. Sequencing was done on a sample of PBMCs or a T cell subset sorted from them (not recorded which). The receptors stem from an adult woman who had mild COVID-19 (a few samples of this study predate the infection). Cell type and time point are not known.

The chain combines TRBV3-1 with TRBJ2-1; the match to TRBD2 covers 16 bases. The CDR3 consists of 19 residues. The trim removed 4 bases at V and 6 bases at J, leaving 12 bases unmatched. CDR1 and CDR2 from the germline V gene are LGHDT and YNNKEL (reference sequence). The CDR3 protein is CASSRTGLAGGPGSNEQFF. The CDR3 DNA reads as TGTGCCAGCAGCCGAACGGGACTAGCGGGGGGGCCAGGGTCCAATGAGCAGTTCTTC.

The chain joins TRBV6-5 to TRBJ1-1, with a tentative D call TRBD1 (5 bases). This CDR3 comprises 15 residues. V dropped 0 bases and J dropped 9 bases, with 17 bases sitting between them. Germline V gene sequence: CDR1 MNHEY, CDR2 SVGAGI. The CDR3 region is CASSYSNTRGRKAFF. Here the CDR3 DNA reads TGTGCCAGCAGTTACTCGAATACGAGGGGACGTAAAGCTTTCTTT.

V is TRBV6-5 and J is TRBJ2-7; TRBD2 agrees at 7 bases. The CDR3 is 14 residues long. Germline loops: CDR1 MNHEY, CDR2 SVGAGI. V lost 7 bases to trimming and J lost 0 bases; unmatched junction nucleotides: 6. The CDR3 DNA follows: TGTGCCAGCACCCTGCAGCGGGACTCCTACGAGCAGTACTTC. As protein: CASTLQRDSYEQYF.

The rearrangement uses TRBV24-1 and TRBJ2-1; 10 bases map to TRBD1. J gave up 8 bases and V 4 bases, and 10 bases lay outside the gene matches. This CDR3 comprises 16 residues. CDR1 KGHDR and CDR2 SFDVKD come from the germline V gene. The DNA of the CDR3 is TGTGCCACCAGTGACCTTGGGGACAGGGGTAGGGATGAGCAGTTCTTC. This codes for CATSDLGDRGRDEQFF.

This clonotype was detected only a few times. V is TRBV20-1 and J is TRBJ2-2, with D maybe TRBD2 (5 bases). Between the trimmed V and J ends, which lost 0 bases and 6 bases, there was a span of 14 bases. Germline CDR1 is DFQATT and CDR2 is SNEGSKA (reference sequence). The CDR3 contains 15 residues. The CDR3 DNA follows: TGCAGTGCTAGAGATCATGAGAGGGCCGCCGGGGAGCTGTTTTTT. It encodes CSARDHERAAGELFF.

This clonotype was counted only a few times. V and J are TRBV20-1 and TRBJ2-2; D uncertain. Germline V gene sequence: CDR1 DFQATT, CDR2 SNEGSKA (reference sequence). This CDR3 has 13 amino acids. Trimming took off 1 base at V and 4 bases at J, with 7 bases between the two ends. This CDR3 is CSARASLTGELFF. CDR3 DNA sequence: TGCAGTGCTAGAGCCTCACTCACCGGGGAGCTGTTTTTT.

This clonotype has only a few counts. The chain uses TRBV18 and TRBJ1-1; D may be TRBD1 (5 bases). Trimming left V 6 bases short and J 5 bases short, with 16 bases between. This CDR3 has 14 amino acids. Germline V CDR1 and CDR2: KGHSH, LQKENI. As DNA, the CDR3 is TGTGCCAGCTCGCAACGGGTACAGGAGACTGAAGCTTTCTTT. Protein sequence: CASSQRVQETEAFF.

This clonotype has a handful of counts. The V and J genes are TRBV30 and TRBJ2-3; TRBD2 agrees at 16 bases. CDR3 length: 15 amino acids. The junction had 4 bases not matched to a gene; V was cut back by 4 bases and J by 6 bases. Germline V CDR1 and CDR2: GTSNPN, SVGIG (reference sequence). DNA of the CDR3: TGTGCCTGGACGGAGGGACTAGCGGGGGGGGATACGCAGTATTTT. It is translated as CAWTEGLAGGDTQYF.

The chain couples TRBV20-1 to TRBJ2-1; D remains ambiguous. CDR3 length: 15 residues. V dropped 2 bases and J dropped 5 bases, with 16 bases sitting between them. Germline-derived CDR1 and CDR2 are DFQATT and SNEGSKA (reference sequence). CDR3 protein: CSARPPLSPHNEQFF. The CDR3, as DNA: TGCAGTGCTAGACCCCCCCTCTCGCCCCACAATGAGCAGTTCTTC.